The present T cell receptor beta chain was sequenced within a study of blood T cell repertoires in COVID-19. Whole-study context: The samples span acute and convalescent COVID-19 from the United States, Italy and Spain. From T cells, B-cell-depleted T cells, or PBMCs came the material, which was cDNA or gDNA.

Looked up from germline, CDR1 is MNHNY and CDR2 is SVGAGI (reference sequence). With V trimmed by 0 bases and J by 3 bases, 5 bases remained unmatched. This CDR3 comprises 16 residues. Authors' processing steps: Reference gene primer amplification gave estimated nucleated cell counts. Clones were read by immunoSEQ multiplex PCR, and TCRdb kept only the in-frame ones, dropping some. Clone size and the V and J calls come from that table; the DNA yielded D and trimming. The sample lists approximately 77,000 clones; approximately 88% were seen once. The sequence derives from a woman at least 80 years old with acute or convalescent COVID-19. The sequenced sample was peripheral blood. The V gene is TRBV6-6, the J gene TRBJ1-1, with TRBD1 matching 9 bases. This CDR3 is CASSYSTGTGYTEAFF. Here the CDR3 DNA reads TGTGCCAGCAGTTACTCGACCGGGACAGGGTACACTGAAGCTTTCTTT.